A selection of T cell receptor beta chains follows, all from one sample in a study of blood T cell repertoires in COVID-19. The data were produced by immunoSEQ multiplex PCR, yet TCRdb's version contains in-frame clones alone and is incomplete. This table holds roughly 230,000 clones, about 86% found once. Sequenced input: PBMCs or T cells enriched from blood (not recorded which). Receptors originate from a man aged 45-65 years who had recovered from COVID-19. Each CDR3 is given without its conserved first and last residue. A D gene is named only where the DNA matches it firmly.

len,v_gene,d_gene,CDR3aa
13,TRBV18,NA,ASSPTTGLTYEQY
13,TRBV5-1,TRBD1,ASSLQGYGNTEAF
13,TRBV6-5,TRBD2,ASSSPAGFENTQY
11,TRBV11-2,NA,ASSERFPGEQY
15,TRBV3-1/TRBV3-2,TRBD1,ASSLFIGTGAPDTQY
15,TRBV9,TRBD2,ASSVGLAETNTGELF
12,TRBV7-3,TRBD2,ASSRGGSTDTQY
11,TRBV29-1,TRBD1,SVVRDRNYEQY
11,TRBV6-6,NA,ASRQPGRYEQY
13,TRBV3-1/TRBV3-2,NA,ASSPASGLNTEAF
15,TRBV3-1/TRBV3-2,NA,ASSPRGSAVAKNIQY
12,TRBV28,TRBD1,ASSGQGAHTEAF
13,TRBV7-9,TRBD1,ASSLALGGRYGYT
12,TRBV18,NA,ASSPRQSTGELF
14,TRBV10-2,NA,ASSNTLDTLTGELF
10,TRBV6-5,NA,ASTEGHIGQY
13,TRBV4-1,TRBD1,ASSQGTGSGNTIY
15,TRBV5-1,TRBD1,ASSPGQGPPTNEKLF
13,TRBV12-5,TRBD1,ASGQGDATNEKLF
11,TRBV5-1,TRBD1,ASRQGDLYEQY
9,TRBV20-1,NA,SARPGAEAF
12,TRBV5-1,NA,ASSLEWGSTEAF
13,TRBV7-3,TRBD2,ASSFEGQRGETQY
14,TRBV18,NA,ASSSFDSRNTGELF
15,TRBV10-3,TRBD1,AISGSRGLSTYNEQF
10,TRBV29-1,NA,SVGQNNQPQH
12,TRBV5-5,TRBD2,ASSREAGPYEQY
12,TRBV18,NA,ASSPQTGGDEQY
11,TRBV6-5,TRBD2,ASRKQPGLVQF
11,TRBV5-4,TRBD1,ASSRQGESEAF
13,TRBV6-2/TRBV6-3,NA,ASSYSPGVGWPQH
11,TRBV7-3,NA,ASSLESKQTQY
12,TRBV9,TRBD1,ATTPPTGGYEQY
13,TRBV6-1,NA,ASSELGSIGEKLF
14,TRBV5-1,TRBD2,ASSNGLAGVTDTQY
15,TRBV5-1,NA,ASSPIELQGGNQPQH
13,TRBV15,NA,ATSRRVSGANVLT
15,TRBV5-1,NA,ASSPGTGLSSTDTQY
10,TRBV12-3/TRBV12-4,NA,ASSYSGNEQF
12,TRBV19,NA,ASSMGREDSPLH
18,TRBV28,NA,ASSYGYGDTNSPHNYEQY
11,TRBV5-1,TRBD1,ASTRTGSYEQY
12,TRBV5-4,NA,ASSFTQGSGGYT
12,TRBV5-1,NA,ASSLKGGPGELF
15,TRBV3-1/TRBV3-2,NA,ASSQVGLALTLNEQF
12,TRBV5-1,TRBD1,ASRAGQGQETQY